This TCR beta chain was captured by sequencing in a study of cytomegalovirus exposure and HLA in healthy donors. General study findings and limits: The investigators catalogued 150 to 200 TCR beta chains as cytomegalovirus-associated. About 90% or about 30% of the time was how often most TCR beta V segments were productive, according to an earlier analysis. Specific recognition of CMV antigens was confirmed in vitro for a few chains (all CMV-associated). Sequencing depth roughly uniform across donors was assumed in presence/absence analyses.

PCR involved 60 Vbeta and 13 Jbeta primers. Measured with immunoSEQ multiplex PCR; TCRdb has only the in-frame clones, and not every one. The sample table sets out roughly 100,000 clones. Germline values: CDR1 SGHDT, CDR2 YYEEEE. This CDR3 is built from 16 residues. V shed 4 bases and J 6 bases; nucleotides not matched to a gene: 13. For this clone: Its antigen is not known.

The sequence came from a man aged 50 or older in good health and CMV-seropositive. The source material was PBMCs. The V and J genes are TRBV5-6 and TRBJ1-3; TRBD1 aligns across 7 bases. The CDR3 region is CASSPLLLTGENTIYF. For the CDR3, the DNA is TGTGCCAGCAGCCCCCTCTTACTTACAGGGGAAAACACCATATATTTT.